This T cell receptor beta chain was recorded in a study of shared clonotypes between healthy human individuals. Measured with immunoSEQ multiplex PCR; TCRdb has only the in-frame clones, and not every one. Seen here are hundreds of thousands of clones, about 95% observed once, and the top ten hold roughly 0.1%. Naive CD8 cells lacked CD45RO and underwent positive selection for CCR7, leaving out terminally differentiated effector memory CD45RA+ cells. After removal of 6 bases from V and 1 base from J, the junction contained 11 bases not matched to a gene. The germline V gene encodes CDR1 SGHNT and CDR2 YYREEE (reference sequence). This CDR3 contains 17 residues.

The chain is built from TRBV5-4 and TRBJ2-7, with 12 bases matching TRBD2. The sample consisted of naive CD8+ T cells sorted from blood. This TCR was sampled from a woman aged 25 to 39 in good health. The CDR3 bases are TGTGCCAGCACCAATGGACTAGCGGGAACCCGGTCCTACGAGCAGTACTTC. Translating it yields CASTNGLAGTRSYEQYF.